The 32 T cell receptor beta chains below come from one sample, sequenced in a study of blood T cell repertoires in COVID-19 (dated by TCRdb to the early 2020s). The library relied on the immunoSEQ multiplex PCR assay. TCRdb holds this immuneACCESS table with in-frame rearrangements only. Some clones are missing; in checked studies, unresolved V genes explain under half, and the rest has no known cause. This sample gives fewer than 85,000 clones in total; roughly 80% of them show up just once. The ten most abundant clones make up 18% of the sample. Sequenced input: peripheral blood. These receptors were obtained from a woman aged 60-75 years with acute or convalescent COVID-19.

In this sample, this clone turned up a few times. The DNA of the CDR3 is TGTGCCAGCAGCTCACCAGGGGATCCTCATGGCTACACCTTC. Encoded protein: CASSSPGDPHGYTF. This sequence joins TRBV7-9 and TRBJ1-2; D possibly corresponds to TRBD1 (6 bases). Germline lookup yields CDR1 SEHNR and CDR2 FQNEAQ (reference sequence). The germline V and J ends were trimmed by 4 bases and 6 bases, with 15 bases remaining between them. The CDR3 contains 14 residues.

The V call is TRBV7-6, the J call TRBJ2-3, with 9 nucleotides matching TRBD1. CDR3 size: 16 residues. Germline assignment: CDR1 SGHVS and CDR2 FNYEAQ. The trim removed 0 bases at V and 1 base at J, leaving 2 bases unmatched. CDR3 nucleotide sequence: TGTGCCAGCAGCTTAGCGTGGACAGGGGGCACAGATACGCAGTATTTT. It specifies CASSLAWTGGTDTQYF.

The gene calls are TRBV5-6 and TRBJ1-3, with 7 bases fitting TRBD1. The CDR3 contains 16 residues. CDR1 and CDR2 (germline): SGHDT, YYEEEE. With V trimmed by 5 bases and J by 0 bases, 8 bases remained unmatched. The CDR3 nucleotides are TGTGCCAGCAGGGTCGGACAGGCCATCTCTGGAAACACCATATATTTT. It is translated as CASRVGQAISGNTIYF.

The chain joins TRBV6-5 to TRBJ2-3, with 8 positions matching TRBD1. Per the germline V gene, CDR1 is MNHEY and CDR2 is SVGAGI. The CDR3 is 15 residues long. Losses at the gene ends were 6 bases for V and 1 base for J; bases not matched to a gene: 6. The CDR3 DNA follows: TGTGCCAGCAGATCCGGACAGGGACGCACAGATACGCAGTATTTT. Protein sequence: CASRSGQGRTDTQYF.

The V and J genes are TRBV5-1 and TRBJ1-4; D is unresolved. Looked up from germline, CDR1 is SGHRS and CDR2 is YFSETQ. This CDR3 has 14 amino acids. V was pared by 0 bases and J by 3 bases, with 6 bases between. The CDR3 reads CASSLVTANEKLFF. CDR3 bases: TGCGCCAGCAGCTTGGTAACAGCTAATGAAAAACTGTTTTTT. Complete variable domain (other parts from reference TRBV5-1 and TRBJ1-4): KAGVTQTPRYLIKTRGQQVTLSCSPISGHRSVSWYQQTPGQGLQFLFEYFSETQRNKGNFPGRFSGRQFSNSRSEMNVSTLELGDSALYLCASSLVTANEKLFFGSGTQLSVL.

The V gene is TRBV5-1, the J gene TRBJ2-3; tentatively, D is TRBD1 (5 bases). The ends were cut back, 0 bases at V and 2 bases at J, with 10 bases in the middle. The germline CDR1 and CDR2 sequences are SGHRS and YFSETQ. The CDR3 loop spans 15 amino acids. The CDR3 region is CASSLDGHNTDTQYF. The CDR3 region has the DNA TGCGCCAGCAGCTTGGATGGACACAACACAGATACGCAGTATTTT.

The V and J genes are TRBV6-5 and TRBJ2-7; D perhaps matches TRBD1 (5 bases). The CDR3 loop spans 15 amino acids. With 0 bases removed from V and 3 bases from J, the gap between germline ends came to 12 bases. CDR1 MNHEY and CDR2 SVGAGI come from the germline V gene. In DNA form, the CDR3 reads TGTGCCAGCAGTTACTCCGGCAGGGAAGGCTACGAGCAGTACTTC. Its translation: CASSYSGREGYEQYF.

J is TRBJ1-6 and V is TRBV30, with D perhaps TRBD1 (6 bases). The CDR3 is made up of 16 amino acids. The V end was cut by 4 bases, the J end by 0 bases, with 13 bases between. The germline V gene has CDR1 GTSNPN and CDR2 SVGIG (reference sequence). The CDR3 here is CAWTEGGASYNSPLHF. The CDR3 DNA reads as TGTGCCTGGACTGAAGGGGGTGCCTCCTATAATTCACCCCTCCACTTT.

In DNA form, the CDR3 reads TGTGCCAGTAGTATTCCCGCGGGAGGCTATGGCTACACCTTC. Its protein product is CASSIPAGGYGYTF. This chain connects TRBV19 to TRBJ1-2; D is uncertain. The ends were cut back, 3 bases at V and 4 bases at J, with 12 bases in the middle. The CDR3 runs 14 residues. Germline CDR1 and CDR2: LNHDA and SQIVND (reference sequence).

This chain uses TRBV19 with TRBJ1-2; D possibly corresponds to TRBD1 (5 bases). This CDR3 spans 14 amino acids. V lost 0 bases and J lost 6, with 11 bases in between. Per germline, CDR1 LNHDA and CDR2 SQIVND (reference sequence). The CDR3 nucleotides read TGTGCCAGTAGTATAGACAGGGCGGCGAATGGCTACACCTTC. Amino acids: CASSIDRAANGYTF.

The rearrangement uses TRBV7-9 and TRBJ1-2, with a tentative D call TRBD1 (6 bases). The CDR3 is 17 residues long. The V and J ends lost 0 bases and 7 bases respectively, with 21 bases between them. Germline V CDR1 and CDR2: SEHNR, FQNEAQ (reference sequence). The CDR3 protein is CASSLATDQGPPRGYTF. The DNA of the CDR3 is TGTGCCAGCAGCTTAGCGACGGATCAGGGGCCCCCGCGTGGCTACACCTTC.

This clone was counted between two and nine times. The gene calls are TRBV5-1 and TRBJ2-2; possible D gene TRBD1, 6 bases. Germline CDR1 reads SGHRS; CDR2 reads YFSETQ. The CDR3 is made up of 16 amino acids. With 2 bases removed from V and 0 bases from J, the gap between germline ends came to 11 bases. The DNA of the CDR3 is TGCGCCAGCAGCTTCCAGGGGTTAGCGAACACCGGGGAGCTGTTTTTT. This sequence encodes CASSFQGLANTGELFF.

CDR3 loop: CAIGTGAYEQYF. The CDR3 DNA follows: TGTGCCATCGGGACAGGTGCCTACGAGCAGTACTTC. This sequence joins TRBV24-1 and TRBJ2-7; 8 bases map to TRBD1. Per germline, CDR1 KGHDR and CDR2 SFDVKD. The CDR3 runs 12 residues. The ends lost 11 bases at V and 2 bases at J; junction bases unmatched: 4.

The chain joins TRBV2 to TRBJ1-2, with D uncertain. Between the trimmed V and J ends, which lost 8 bases and 7 bases, there was a span of 14 bases. The CDR3 loop spans 12 amino acids. Germline CDR1 reads SNHLY; CDR2 reads FYNNEI. The CDR3 sequence: CASRESDRGYTF. The CDR3 nucleotides are TGTGCCAGCCGGGAGAGCGACCGTGGCTACACCTTC. The full variable domain, in which reference TRBV2 and TRBJ1-2 provide the parts outside the CDR3, is EPEVTQTPSHQVTQMGQEVILRCVPISNHLYFYWYRQILGQKVEFLVSFYNNEISEKSEIFDDQFSVERPDGSNFTLKIRSTKLEDSAMYFCASRESDRGYTFGSGTRLTVV.

There are a few counts of this clone. The chain has TRBV28 and TRBJ1-5, with TRBD1 matching over 7 bases. Germline values: CDR1 MDHEN, CDR2 SYDVKM. This CDR3 spans 14 amino acids. The trim removed 7 bases at V and 7 bases at J, leaving 10 bases unmatched. CDR3 loop: CASILGQAEQPQHF. CDR3 DNA: TGTGCCAGCATTCTAGGACAGGCTGAACAGCCCCAGCATTTT.

V usage is TRBV29-1 and J usage is TRBJ2-7, with D perhaps matching TRBD1 (5 bases). Per the germline V gene, CDR1 is SQVTM and CDR2 is ANQGSEA. The CDR3 is 12 amino acids. Trimming left V 4 bases short and J 0 bases short, with 7 bases between. DNA of the CDR3: TGCAGCGTTGGACAGTTCTCCTACGAGCAGTACTTC. This encodes CSVGQFSYEQYF.

This clone was counted between two and nine times. V gene TRBV7-2 combines with J gene TRBJ2-5; D is ambiguous. Germline values: CDR1 SGHTA, CDR2 FQGNSA. The CDR3 is made up of 15 amino acids. V was pared by 1 base and J by 1 base, with 10 bases between. Here the CDR3 DNA reads TGTGCCAGCAGCTTAGTAGGCGGCCTCCAAGAGACCCAGTACTTC. This codes for CASSLVGGLQETQYF.

V is TRBV5-1 and J is TRBJ1-1; maybe TRBD1 (6 bases). The V end was cut by 5 bases, the J end by 0 bases, with 14 bases between. The CDR3 contains 15 residues. The germline CDR1 and CDR2 sequences are SGHRS and YFSETQ. Written as DNA, the CDR3 is TGCGCCAGCAGTAAAACCTCAGGGGTGAACACTGAAGCTTTCTTT. It yields the protein CASSKTSGVNTEAFF.

The rearrangement uses TRBV5-5 and TRBJ1-2, with D possibly TRBD1 on 6 matching bases. CDR3 size: 14 residues. V was shortened by 4 bases and J by 7 bases, with 17 bases between the two germline ends. CDR1 SGHKS and CDR2 YYEKEE come from the germline V gene (reference sequence). CDR3 in DNA: TGTGCCAGCAGCCCGTATGACAGGAATGGTGGCTACACCTTC. This gives the protein CASSPYDRNGGYTF.

The DNA for the CDR3 is TGTGCCAGCAGCTTAATAACAGGGGACCCCGGGGAGCTGTTTTTT. Its translation: CASSLITGDPGELFF. This chain connects TRBV7-2 to TRBJ2-2; 7 nucleotides agree with TRBD1. Per the germline V gene, CDR1 is SGHTA and CDR2 is FQGNSA. V shed 2 bases, J shed 6 bases, and the junction held 6 bases outside the gene matches. The CDR3 has 15 amino acids.

This rearrangement joins TRBV2 to TRBJ1-3; unclear D gene. The CDR3 totals 12 residues. Germline values: CDR1 SNHLY, CDR2 FYNNEI. V was cut by 6 bases and J by 1 base, with 4 bases left in between. The DNA of the CDR3 is TGTGCCAGCAGCGTATCTGGAAACACCATATATTTT. Encoded protein: CASSVSGNTIYF.

Concerning this clone: Other DNA sequences in the same sample also yield this CDR3. The chain links TRBV18 to TRBJ2-5, with D perhaps TRBD2 (6 bases). Trimming stripped 2 bases from V and 3 bases from J, with 7 bases between. Germline loops: CDR1 KGHSH, CDR2 LQKENI. The CDR3 length is 13 residues. The CDR3 region has the DNA TGTGCCAGCTCACCAACGGGGGAAGAGACCCAGTACTTC. It encodes CASSPTGEETQYF.

This rearrangement joins TRBV5-1 to TRBJ1-1, with D unclear. Germline V CDR1 and CDR2: SGHRS, YFSETQ. This CDR3 is 16 amino acids long. Trimming removed 0 bases at V and 7 bases at J, with 19 bases between. CDR3 in amino acids: CASSLVTFPTEGEAFF. Written as DNA, the CDR3 is TGCGCCAGCAGCTTGGTAACCTTCCCCACGGAGGGTGAAGCTTTCTTT. Filled out from reference TRBV5-1 and TRBJ1-1, the complete variable domain reads KAGVTQTPRYLIKTRGQQVTLSCSPISGHRSVSWYQQTPGQGLQFLFEYFSETQRNKGNFPGRFSGRQFSNSRSEMNVSTLELGDSALYLCASSLVTFPTEGEAFFGQGTRLTVV.

The V call is TRBV2, the J call TRBJ2-5; D possibly corresponds to TRBD2 (7 bases). V lost 2 bases and J lost 4, with 11 bases in between. Germline CDR1 SNHLY, CDR2 FYNNEI. The CDR3 has 14 residues. The CDR3 sequence is CASSEPGGGETQYF. DNA of the CDR3: TGTGCCAGCAGTGAACCGGGGGGCGGAGAGACCCAGTACTTC.

This clone was observed once. The gene calls are TRBV5-1 and TRBJ1-1; D is unclear. Germline CDR1 and CDR2: SGHRS and YFSETQ. The CDR3 is made up of 14 amino acids. Trimming took off 0 bases at V and 1 base at J, with 7 bases between the two ends. CDR3 sequence reads: CASSLDAANTEAFF. The CDR3, as DNA: TGCGCCAGCAGCTTGGATGCGGCGAACACTGAAGCTTTCTTT. Full variable domain (missing parts from reference TRBV5-1 and TRBJ1-1): KAGVTQTPRYLIKTRGQQVTLSCSPISGHRSVSWYQQTPGQGLQFLFEYFSETQRNKGNFPGRFSGRQFSNSRSEMNVSTLELGDSALYLCASSLDAANTEAFFGQGTRLTVV.

This CDR3 is CASSRFTGNYEQYF. CDR3 nucleotide sequence: TGTGCCAGCAGCCGATTCACAGGGAACTACGAGCAGTACTTC. The V call is TRBV3-1 (or the pseudogene TRBV3-2), the J call TRBJ2-7; TRBD1 might be the D (6 bases). CDR1 is LGHDT, CDR2 YNNKEL, per germline (reference sequence). Trimming cost V 4 bases and J 3 bases, with 13 bases left between them. This CDR3 comprises 14 residues.

The chain couples TRBV19 to TRBJ1-4; D unresolved. The CDR3 extends over 15 amino acids. With 3 bases removed from V and 1 base from J, the gap between germline ends came to 9 bases. The germline V gene has CDR1 LNHDA and CDR2 SQIVND (reference sequence). This CDR3 is CASSMAGGTNEKLFF. CDR3 nucleotide sequence: TGTGCCAGTAGTATGGCGGGAGGAACTAATGAAAAACTGTTTTTT.

The chain joins TRBV5-1 to TRBJ1-6, with a tentative D call TRBD1 (5 bases). Trimming left V 1 base short and J 6 bases short, with 14 bases between. The CDR3 spans 16 residues. CDR1 and CDR2 (germline): SGHRS, YFSETQ. The CDR3 DNA is TGCGCCAGCAGCTTGACCACAGGAGTTGGTAATTCACCCCTCCACTTT. Translated, it gives CASSLTTGVGNSPLHF.

This chain connects TRBV4-2 to TRBJ1-6; no clear D gene. The CDR3 has 13 amino acids. Germline V CDR1 and CDR2: LGHNA, YNFKEQ. Between the trimmed V and J ends, which lost 7 bases and 9 bases, there was a span of 13 bases. CDR3 nucleotides: TGTGCCAGCATGCAAGACGGGAGTTCACCCCTCCACTTT. Protein: CASMQDGSSPLHF.

The rearrangement uses TRBV6-6 and TRBJ1-5; D is perhaps TRBD1 (6 bases). CDR1 is MNHNY and CDR2 is SVGAGI in the germline V gene (reference sequence). Trimming shortened V by 7 bases and J by 4 bases, and 14 bases separated the two germline ends. The CDR3 is made up of 14 amino acids. The CDR3 region has the DNA TGTGCCAGCACCTGGGGAACAGGGAATCAGCCCCAGCATTTT. Its protein is CASTWGTGNQPQHF.

The chain combines TRBV6-5 with TRBJ1-4; D call uncertain. Germline CDR1 reads MNHEY; CDR2 reads SVGAGI. Trimming left V 4 bases short and J 6 bases short, with 6 bases between. This CDR3 has 12 residues. The CDR3 region is CASSFGDEKLFF. In DNA, the CDR3 is TGTGCCAGCAGTTTCGGGGATGAAAAACTGTTTTTT.

The chain is built from TRBV5-4 and TRBJ1-4; tentatively, D is TRBD1 (6 bases). The V gene's germline CDR1 is SGHNT and CDR2 YYREEE (reference sequence). The CDR3 covers 14 residues. Trimming removed 4 bases at V and 8 bases at J, with 15 bases between. CDR3 sequence (DNA): TGTGCCAGCAGCGCACGGGGGGGCGGGGAAAAACTGTTTTTT. Translating gives CASSARGGGEKLFF.